Following are 30 T cell receptor beta chains from one sample sequenced in a study of blood T cell repertoires in COVID-19. Sequencing was performed with immunoSEQ multiplex PCR; in TCRdb, only in-frame clones are kept and a portion is missing. The sample has 150,000 or so clones, 70% to 90% seen once. The sample consisted of peripheral blood. These receptors all come from an older woman with acute or convalescent COVID-19.

The CDR3 DNA sequence: TGTGCCAGCACCTCCGGGACAGGGGCTTACGAGCAGTACTTC. It is translated as CASTSGTGAYEQYF. V usage is TRBV28 and J usage is TRBJ2-7, with 10 bases identical to TRBD1. With 7 bases clipped from V and 4 bases from J, the junction kept 7 bases outside the gene matches. The CDR3 has 14 amino acids. From germline, CDR1 is MDHEN and CDR2 SYDVKM.

J is TRBJ1-4 and V is TRBV7-6; D perhaps matches TRBD1 (6 bases). Germline lookup yields CDR1 SGHVS and CDR2 FNYEAQ. The length of the CDR3 is 18 residues. Trimming removed 1 base at V and 8 bases at J, with 23 bases between. DNA of the CDR3: TGTGCCAGCAGCTTAGAAGGGGGTATGGCGGTCAGGGGAGAAAAACTGTTTTTT. Amino acids: CASSLEGGMAVRGEKLFF.

The rearrangement links TRBV30 to TRBJ2-1; D gene ambiguous. The V end lost 2 bases, the J end lost 7 bases, and 3 bases lay between the germline ends. CDR1 GTSNPN and CDR2 SVGIG come from the germline V gene (reference sequence). The CDR3 contains 10 residues. This CDR3 is CAWSRNEQFF. In nucleotides, the CDR3 is TGTGCCTGGAGTCGGAATGAGCAGTTCTTC.

This CDR3 reads CASSLVRGPNNSPLHF. The CDR3 region has the DNA TGTGCCAGCAGCTTGGTGAGGGGGCCGAATAATTCACCCCTCCACTTT. The rearrangement joins TRBV5-6 to TRBJ1-6; 7 bases line up with TRBD1. CDR3 length: 16 residues. Trimming at V came to 0 bases and at J to 5 bases, leaving 5 bases not matched to a gene. Germline V CDR1 and CDR2: SGHDT, YYEEEE.

The rearrangement links TRBV18 to TRBJ1-1, with unresolved D. Germline V CDR1 and CDR2: KGHSH, LQKENI. The CDR3 is 14 residues long. V dropped 1 base and J dropped 1 base, with 7 bases sitting between them. The CDR3 sequence: CASSPQTTNTEAFF. The CDR3 coding sequence is TGTGCCAGCTCACCACAGACAACGAACACTGAAGCTTTCTTT.

Regarding this clone: The same CDR3 is also encoded by other DNA sequences in this sample. The chain has TRBV5-4 and TRBJ1-6, with 7 nucleotides matching TRBD1. The CDR3 loop spans 14 amino acids. In germline, CDR1 is SGHNT, CDR2 YYREEE (reference sequence). Germline trimming cut 7 bases from V and 5 bases from J; bases unmatched to any gene: 6. The CDR3: CASSLDRDNSPLHF. In nucleotides, the CDR3 is TGTGCCAGCTCCCTCGACAGGGATAATTCACCCCTCCACTTT.

The chain combines TRBV6-2 or TRBV6-3 with TRBJ2-7, with 8 bases aligning to TRBD1. The J segment lost 7 bases and the V segment lost 5 bases, leaving 4 bases of the junction unmatched. CDR3 length: 12 amino acids. The germline gives CDR1 MNHEY, CDR2 SVGEGT. The CDR3: CASSPTGVEQYF. The CDR3 DNA reads as TGTGCCAGCAGTCCGACAGGGGTGGAGCAGTACTTC.

This chain uses TRBV5-1 with TRBJ1-1, with D unclear. This CDR3 is built from 16 residues. Germline CDR1 and CDR2: SGHRS and YFSETQ. V lost 4 bases and J lost 0, with 16 bases in between. CDR3: CASSRARGTMNTEAFF. The DNA of the CDR3 is TGCGCCAGCAGCCGGGCGCGGGGAACGATGAACACTGAAGCTTTCTTT.

The chain has TRBV7-9 and TRBJ2-4; no clear D gene. The germline V gene has CDR1 SEHNR and CDR2 FQNEAQ (reference sequence). CDR3 size: 16 residues. V gave up 5 bases and J gave up 2 bases, with 16 bases separating them. CDR3 sequence (DNA): TGTGCCAGCAGCGTGACGCCAGGATTCACCAAAAACATTCAGTACTTC. It yields the protein CASSVTPGFTKNIQYF.

The chain joins TRBV6-5 to TRBJ2-3; D perhaps matches TRBD2 (6 bases). This CDR3 spans 15 amino acids. The germline V and J ends were trimmed by 2 bases and 0 bases, with 9 bases remaining between them. Looked up from germline, CDR1 is MNHEY and CDR2 is SVGAGI. Written as DNA, the CDR3 is TGTGCCAGCAGTTACGCGGGACTTAGCACAGATACGCAGTATTTT. It encodes CASSYAGLSTDTQYF.

The chain joins TRBV12-3 or TRBV12-4 to TRBJ1-2, with no clear D. The CDR3 has 11 amino acids. Trimming took 3 bases from V and 7 from J, leaving 6 bases between them. CDR3 DNA sequence: TGTGCCAGCAGTTTTCCCTTTGGCTACACCTTC. Its protein is CASSFPFGYTF.

This chain links TRBV3-1 (or the pseudogene TRBV3-2) with TRBJ2-3, with D uncertain. Trimming took 1 base from V and 0 from J, leaving 11 bases between them. The CDR3 spans 16 residues. Germline values: CDR1 LGHDT, CDR2 YNNKEL (reference sequence). The CDR3 loop reads CASSQAPLSSTDTQYF. Written as DNA, the CDR3 is TGTGCCAGCAGCCAAGCCCCTCTCTCTAGCACAGATACGCAGTATTTT.

The rearrangement joins TRBV14 to TRBJ1-5, with 8 bases that match TRBD1. The CDR3 length is 14 residues. The germline V gene has CDR1 SGHDN and CDR2 FVKESK. Trimming removed 4 bases from V and 6 bases from J; junction bases left unmatched: 5. Here the CDR3 reads CASSPQGVPQPQHF. In nucleotides, the CDR3 is TGTGCCAGCAGCCCACAGGGGGTCCCTCAGCCCCAGCATTTT.

On this clone itself: This specimen includes other DNA sequences encoding the same CDR3. The genes are TRBV19 and TRBJ1-5, with D tentatively TRBD1 (5 bases). CDR3 size: 13 residues. CDR1 is LNHDA, CDR2 SQIVND, per germline (reference sequence). V was shortened by 5 bases and J by 6 bases, with 11 bases between the two germline ends. As DNA, the CDR3 is TGTGCCAGTAGTGAGCAGGGTGGTCAGCCCCAGCATTTT. It codes for CASSEQGGQPQHF.

J is TRBJ2-3 and V is TRBV30; TRBD2 aligns across 11 bases. Germline V CDR1 and CDR2: GTSNPN, SVGIG (reference sequence). J was trimmed by 9 bases and V by 0 bases; bases with no gene match: 8. This CDR3 has 15 amino acids. CDR3 DNA sequence: TGTGCCTGGAGTGTAGGGACTAGCGGCCCGGCGACGCAGTATTTT. It yields the protein CAWSVGTSGPATQYF. Looking up the rest from reference TRBV30 and TRBJ2-3 gives the full variable domain: SQTIHQWPATLVQPVGSPLSLECTVEGTSNPNLYWYRQAAGRGLQLLFYSVGIGQISSEVPQNLSASRPQDRQFILSSKKLLLSDSGFYLCAWSVGTSGPATQYFGPGTRLTVL.

The chain links TRBV4-3 to TRBJ2-7; 11 bases are shared with TRBD1. The germline V gene encodes CDR1 LGHNA and CDR2 YSLEER. The CDR3 has 14 amino acids. The junction had 7 bases not matched to a gene; V was cut back by 6 bases and J by 6 bases. This CDR3 reads CASRGGQGAGEQYF. The CDR3 bases are TGCGCCAGCAGGGGAGGACAGGGGGCTGGCGAGCAGTACTTC.

V gene TRBV12-3 or TRBV12-4 combines with J gene TRBJ1-1; D unresolved. The CDR3 totals 13 residues. Between the trimmed V and J ends, which lost 2 bases and 5 bases, there was a span of 9 bases. The chain's CDR3 is CASSLREGTEAFF. The DNA of the CDR3 is TGTGCCAGCAGTTTAAGGGAGGGAACTGAAGCTTTCTTT.

The V and J genes are TRBV19 and TRBJ2-1, with 8 bases that match TRBD1. The length of the CDR3 is 17 residues. V trimming: 3 bases; J trimming: 7 bases; junction bases outside the gene matches: 14. CDR1 LNHDA and CDR2 SQIVND come from the germline V gene (reference sequence). DNA of the CDR3: TGTGCCAGTAGTATGGGGGCAGGGGGCTTGTTCATGAATGAGCAGTTCTTC. This sequence encodes CASSMGAGGLFMNEQFF.

This chain links TRBV5-6 with TRBJ1-6; a weak D match, TRBD1 (6 bases). The CDR3 spans 18 residues. CDR1 and CDR2 (germline): SGHDT, YYEEEE. V was cut by 3 bases and J by 0 bases, with 16 bases left in between. The CDR3 DNA sequence: TGTGCCAGCAGCTCGGACCCCGACAGGAGCTCCTATAATTCACCCCTCCACTTT. It is translated as CASSSDPDRSSYNSPLHF.

The V and J genes are TRBV19 and TRBJ1-1; D unresolved. The CDR3 spans 12 residues. Germline V lookup: CDR1 LNHDA, CDR2 SQIVND (reference sequence). Trimming left V 5 bases short and J 4 bases short, with 8 bases between. CDR3 loop: CASSFLSTEAFF. CDR3 nucleotides: TGTGCCAGTAGTTTTCTTTCCACTGAAGCTTTCTTT. Supplemented by reference TRBV19 and TRBJ1-1, the full variable domain reads DGGITQSPKYLFRKEGQNVTLSCEQNLNHDAMYWYRQDPGQGLRLIYYSQIVNDFQKGDIAEGYSVSREKKESFPLTVTSAQKNPTAFYLCASSFLSTEAFFGQGTRLTVV.

This clone was picked up a small number of times. This sequence joins TRBV7-2 and TRBJ1-6, with a possible D match to TRBD1 (6 bases). The V end lost 4 bases, the J end lost 6 bases, and 10 bases lay between the germline ends. CDR1 and CDR2 from the germline V gene are SGHTA and FQGNSA. This CDR3 spans 14 amino acids. The CDR3 region is CASSSYRVNSPLHF. CDR3 nucleotides: TGTGCCAGCAGCTCATACAGGGTTAATTCACCCCTCCACTTT. The whole variable domain, filled in from reference TRBV7-2 and TRBJ1-6, reads GAGVSQSPSNKVTEKGKDVELRCDPISGHTALYWYRQSLGQGLEFLIYFQGNSAPDKSGLPSDRFSAERTGGSVSTLTIQRTQQEDSAVYLCASSSYRVNSPLHFGNGTRLTVT.

The rearrangement joins TRBV19 to TRBJ1-1; the D is unclear. Looked up from germline, CDR1 is LNHDA and CDR2 is SQIVND (reference sequence). CDR3 length: 13 residues. Trimming removed 10 bases at V and 0 bases at J, with 12 bases between. This chain's CDR3 is CATSTGLNTEAFF. The CDR3 nucleotides read TGTGCCACCTCGACGGGATTGAACACTGAAGCTTTCTTT.

The chain employs TRBV7-8 and TRBJ2-5; 12 bases are shared with TRBD2. Trimming took 2 bases from V and 2 from J; bases not matched to a gene: 6. Germline CDR1 is SGHVS and CDR2 is FQNEAQ. CDR3 length: 17 amino acids. DNA of the CDR3: TGTGCCAGCAGCTTACCAGCTGGACTAGCGGGGCAAGAGACCCAGTACTTC. It translates to CASSLPAGLAGQETQYF.

This clone was detected a few times. The CDR3 spells CASSSRGQGGHNEQFF. The CDR3 DNA sequence: TGTGCCAGCAGCTCTAGGGGACAGGGGGGTCACAATGAGCAGTTCTTC. The chain is built from TRBV7-9 and TRBJ2-1; 11 bases align to TRBD1. This CDR3 region has 16 residues. Per germline, CDR1 SEHNR and CDR2 FQNEAQ (reference sequence). After removal of 4 bases from V and 5 bases from J, the junction contained 7 bases not matched to a gene.

This chain joins TRBV28 and TRBJ2-1; 14 bases align to TRBD2. CDR3 length: 19 amino acids. The germline gives CDR1 MDHEN, CDR2 SYDVKM. J lost 9 bases, V lost 5 bases, and 18 bases had no gene match. The CDR3 reads CASSPSTVRLAGGPGEQFF. CDR3 coding DNA: TGTGCCAGCAGTCCTTCGACGGTGAGACTAGCGGGGGGGCCGGGTGAGCAGTTCTTC.

The V gene is TRBV29-1, the J gene TRBJ1-2; 7 bases map to TRBD1. The CDR3 loop spans 11 amino acids. The germline CDR1 and CDR2 sequences are SQVTM and ANQGSEA. V was pared by 5 bases and J by 5 bases, with 2 bases of the junction left unmatched. The CDR3 DNA sequence: TGCAGCGTTTACAGGGGTTATGGCTACACCTTC. Translating gives CSVYRGYGYTF.

J is TRBJ2-1 and V is TRBV5-1; possible D gene TRBD1, 6 bases. CDR1 and CDR2 from the germline V gene are SGHRS and YFSETQ. The CDR3 length is 15 residues. V was trimmed by 4 bases and J by 8 bases, leaving 19 bases between them. The CDR3 DNA sequence: TGCGCCAGCAGCCGGGAAGGTAGCGAGGGGGATGAGCAGTTCTTC. Translation: CASSREGSEGDEQFF.

The V gene is TRBV28, the J gene TRBJ2-5; 9 bases line up with TRBD1. From germline, CDR1 is MDHEN and CDR2 SYDVKM. After removal of 5 bases from V and 6 bases from J, the junction contained 4 bases not matched to a gene. CDR3 length: 13 amino acids. The CDR3 DNA reads TGTGCCAGCAGTCTGGGACAGGGAAAGACCCAGTACTTC. Translation gives CASSLGQGKTQYF.

CDR3 coding DNA: TGTGCCAGCAGCTTAGGGACAGGGGGTCTCAATAGCAATCAGCCCCAGCATTTT. Translating it yields CASSLGTGGLNSNQPQHF. The chain couples TRBV7-8 to TRBJ1-5, with 10 nucleotides matching TRBD1. The CDR3 consists of 18 residues. Germline-derived CDR1 and CDR2 are SGHVS and FQNEAQ. V gave up 1 base and J gave up 0 bases; unmatched junction bases: 6.

The rearrangement joins TRBV11-2 to TRBJ2-1, with TRBD1 matching 7 bases. V trimming: 5 bases; J trimming: 2 bases; junction bases outside the gene matches: 6. Germline V CDR1 and CDR2: SGHAT, FQNNGV. This CDR3 is 15 amino acids long. The CDR3 DNA follows: TGTGCCAGCAGCAGAAGGGGGCCGACCTACAATGAGCAGTTCTTC. This gives the protein CASSRRGPTYNEQFF.